A single sample is the source of the 31 T cell receptor beta chains below, sequenced in a study of regulatory T cells in long-lasting Graves disease. Time point described: newly diagnosed GD, antithyroid drugs for less than 3 months. Researchers made the TCR library from RNA that was extracted from PBMCs. Arm-PCR with iRepertoire HTBI primers amplified the CDR3 regions for these TCR beta libraries. A single record per CDR3 protein comes from TCRdb applying MiXCR to the multiplex PCR reads. Here the sample spans around 480,000 distinct CDR3 sequences, roughly a sixth being singletons. The same data also went into a second study, on T cells in Graves' hyperthyroidism and ophthalmopathy.

The sample in question was peripheral blood mononuclear cells (PBMCs), obtained at new diagnosis, from a patient treated with antithyroid drugs. These receptors all come from a woman between 40 and 65 years old with Graves disease.

The chain carries TRBV28 and TRBJ2-7; D uncertain. The ends were cut back, 5 bases at V and 0 bases at J, with 14 bases in the middle. The CDR3 contains 15 residues. The germline V gene has CDR1 MDHEN and CDR2 SYDVKM. The CDR3 loop reads CASSPPSVSSYEQYF. The CDR3 nucleotides are TGTGCCAGCAGTCCCCCAAGCGTCAGCTCCTACGAGCAGTACTTC.

A few counts support this clonotype. The V call is TRBV19, the J call TRBJ2-7; D is unresolved. Germline loops: CDR1 LNHDA, CDR2 SQIVND (reference sequence). CDR3 length equals 14 residues. V was trimmed by 2 bases and J by 5 bases, leaving 13 bases between them. The CDR3 DNA follows: TGTGCCAGTAGTATAACCGGAGCTACGGACGAGCAGTACTTC. Its protein is CASSITGATDEQYF.

V usage is TRBV7-2 and J usage is TRBJ2-1; 8 positions agree with TRBD2. This CDR3 comprises 15 residues. J was trimmed by 4 bases and V by 5 bases; bases with no gene match: 7. Germline assignment: CDR1 SGHTA and CDR2 FQGNSA. The DNA for the CDR3 is TGTGCCAGCAGCCCGAGCGGGGGCCAGTACAATGAGCAGTTCTTC. This gives the protein CASSPSGGQYNEQFF.

This clonotype was counted many times. This sequence joins TRBV12-3 or TRBV12-4 and TRBJ1-1; no clear D gene. With 10 bases removed from V and 6 bases from J, the gap between germline ends came to 15 bases. The CDR3 length is 12 residues. The CDR3 coding sequence is TGTGCCATACTAGGGCAAACGGCTGAAGCTTTCTTT. Translated: CAILGQTAEAFF.

The chain joins TRBV30 to TRBJ2-5; TRBD2 agrees at 9 bases. CDR1 and CDR2 (germline): GTSNPN, SVGIG (reference sequence). The V and J ends lost 1 base and 5 bases, in that order; junction bases with no gene match: 5. The CDR3 totals 14 residues. CDR3 sequence (DNA): TGTGCCTGGAGTGCGGGCGGGGGGGCGGAGACCCAGTACTTC. Translated: CAWSAGGGAETQYF.

Ten or more counts support this clonotype. The CDR3 DNA reads TGTGCCAGCAGCCCCCGTCACTCCTACGAGCAGTACTTC. Residues: CASSPRHSYEQYF. The chain uses TRBV7-9 and TRBJ2-7; D remains unclear. Looked up from germline, CDR1 is SEHNR and CDR2 is FQNEAQ (reference sequence). The CDR3 loop spans 13 amino acids. The V end lost 5 bases, the J end lost 0 bases, and 8 bases lay between the germline ends.

In its sample, this clonotype was seen many times. The chain carries TRBV12-3 or TRBV12-4 and TRBJ2-5, with D unresolved. The CDR3 is 13 amino acids. V was pared by 6 bases and J by 2 bases, with 10 bases between. Here the CDR3 DNA reads TGTGCCAGCAGCTCTTCGGCACAAGAGACCCAGTACTTC. This codes for CASSSSAQETQYF.

At least ten counts were recorded for this clonotype. The chain combines TRBV10-3 with TRBJ2-7; D is unresolved. The CDR3 has 14 residues. Germline V gives CDR1 ENHRY, CDR2 SYGVKD. Trimming shortened V by 5 bases and J by 2 bases, and 13 bases separated the two germline ends. The CDR3 DNA sequence: TGTGCCATCAGTTTAGGACCCGAAACCTACGAGCAGTACTTC. This gives the protein CAISLGPETYEQYF.

The CDR3 DNA reads TGCAGCGTTGATAGACTAGCGGGGGCCATCATCCGGGAGACCCAGTACTTC. This encodes CSVDRLAGAIIRETQYF. The V gene is TRBV29-1, the J gene TRBJ2-5; 12 bases are shared with TRBD2. Germline V gene data show CDR1 as SQVTM and CDR2 as ANQGSEA. This CDR3 has 17 residues. V dropped 3 bases and J dropped 5; count of bases not matched to a gene: 13.

This clonotype was detected ten times or more. This chain connects TRBV7-6 to TRBJ2-5, with 11 bases identical to TRBD1. CDR1 SGHVS and CDR2 FNYEAQ come from the germline V gene. The CDR3 covers 14 residues. The V segment lost 5 bases and the J segment 3 bases; nucleotides outside the gene matches: 2. The CDR3 sequence: CASSPGQGEETQYF. In DNA, the CDR3 is TGTGCCAGCAGCCCGGGACAGGGGGAAGAGACCCAGTACTTC.

In its sample, this clonotype was seen many times. The rearrangement uses TRBV18 and TRBJ2-1; 9 nucleotides align to TRBD2. The V and J ends lost 4 bases and 5 bases, in that order; junction bases with no gene match: 6. Looked up from germline, CDR1 is KGHSH and CDR2 is LQKENI. The CDR3 totals 15 residues. In DNA, the CDR3 is TGTGCCAGCTCACGTTCGGCGGGGGGGAACAATGAGCAGTTCTTC. It specifies CASSRSAGGNNEQFF.

There are many counts of this clonotype. CDR3 sequence: CAWSRQANTEAFF. CDR3 nucleotides: TGTGCCTGGAGCCGACAGGCGAACACTGAAGCTTTCTTT. The rearrangement uses TRBV30 and TRBJ1-1, with D maybe TRBD1 (6 bases). The CDR3 is 13 residues long. Between the trimmed V and J ends, which lost 3 bases and 1 base, there was a span of 9 bases. The V gene's germline CDR1 is GTSNPN and CDR2 SVGIG (reference sequence). The full variable domain, its missing parts supplied by reference TRBV30 and TRBJ1-1, is SQTIHQWPATLVQPVGSPLSLECTVEGTSNPNLYWYRQAAGRGLQLLFYSVGIGQISSEVPQNLSASRPQDRQFILSSKKLLLSDSGFYLCAWSRQANTEAFFGQGTRLTVV.

This clonotype occurred a few times. This rearrangement joins TRBV7-6 to TRBJ2-1, with 11 bases identical to TRBD1. With V trimmed by 5 bases and J by 10 bases, 7 bases remained unmatched. In germline, CDR1 is SGHVS, CDR2 FNYEAQ. This CDR3 has 14 amino acids. CDR3 in DNA: TGTGCCAGCAGCGTTGGACAGGGGGCTGGGGAGCAGTTCTTC. This sequence encodes CASSVGQGAGEQFF.

The table lists this clonotype with a few counts. This chain uses TRBV6-9 with TRBJ1-5, with D possibly matching TRBD1 (5 bases). Per germline, CDR1 MNHGY and CDR2 SVAAGI. The germline V and J ends were trimmed by 3 bases and 0 bases, with 12 bases remaining between them. This CDR3 region has 16 residues. Written as DNA, the CDR3 is TGTGCCAGCAGTTACTCTCGACAGTATAGCAATCAGCCCCAGCATTTT. This sequence encodes CASSYSRQYSNQPQHF.

This clonotype was seen ten or more times. V is TRBV7-2 and J is TRBJ2-7; the D gene is possibly TRBD2 (5 bases). Germline lookup yields CDR1 SGHTA and CDR2 FQGNSA. This CDR3 is 14 amino acids long. V lost 6 bases and J lost 3, with 15 bases in between. CDR3 coding DNA: TGTGCCAGCAGTTTCATGGGGAGTTTCTACGAGCAGTACTTC. Residues: CASSFMGSFYEQYF.

In its sample, this clonotype was seen a few times. The junction shows a germline mismatch at one end, possibly a read error. The rearrangement links TRBV29-1 to TRBJ2-7; D is unresolved. Germline CDR1 reads SQVTM; CDR2 reads ANQGSEA. There are 11 residues in the CDR3. In DNA, the CDR3 is TGCAGCGCTGAAGGCTCCTACGAGCAGTACTTC. This gives the protein CSAEGSYEQYF.

This clonotype was observed at least ten times. The gene calls are TRBV6-2 or TRBV6-3 and TRBJ1-1; D remains unclear. This CDR3 spans 11 amino acids. Trimming removed 6 bases at V and 1 base at J, with 3 bases between. Germline lookup yields CDR1 MNHEY and CDR2 SVGEGT. The CDR3 region has the DNA TGTGCCAGCAGGGAGAACACTGAAGCTTTCTTT. Translated, it gives CASRENTEAFF.

This clonotype showed up just a few times. V is TRBV4-1 and J is TRBJ2-5; D perhaps matches TRBD2 (6 bases). Trimming stripped 1 base from V and 4 bases from J, with 25 bases between. CDR3 length equals 19 residues. Germline CDR1 and CDR2: MGHRA and YSYEKL. The CDR3 DNA sequence: TGCGCCAGCAGCCAAGCCGGGACTGGAGGGGCCAGGCAAGGAGAGACCCAGTACTTC. Translated: CASSQAGTGGARQGETQYF.

The chain couples TRBV24-1 to TRBJ1-4; D not certain. The CDR3 runs to 13 residues. Trimming took 2 bases from V and 7 from J, leaving 7 bases between them. Germline values: CDR1 KGHDR, CDR2 SFDVKD. CDR3 region: CATSDSGVEKLFF. The CDR3 coding sequence is TGTGCCACCAGTGATTCCGGGGTTGAAAAACTGTTTTTT.

Turning to this clonotype: Sequence at one end of the junction differs from germline and may be a read error. The chain uses TRBV7-3 and TRBJ1-1; D remains unclear. This CDR3 region has 13 residues. In germline, CDR1 is SGHTA, CDR2 FQGTGA. CDR3 nucleotide sequence: TGTGCCAGCGGCTTCGGGTTGAACACTGAAGCTTTCTTT. Amino acid sequence: CASGFGLNTEAFF.

A few counts support this clonotype. CDR3 coding DNA: TGCAGCGTTGGTCGCAATGAGCAGTTCTTC. It specifies CSVGRNEQFF. The rearrangement joins TRBV29-1 to TRBJ2-1; D remains unclear. From germline, CDR1 is SQVTM and CDR2 ANQGSEA. The ends were cut back, 4 bases at V and 6 bases at J, with 4 bases in the middle. The CDR3 is 10 amino acids.

This clonotype occurred a few times. The rearrangement links TRBV7-9 to TRBJ2-1, with TRBD2 identical over 10 bases. The CDR3 sequence is 17 residues long. V shed 4 bases, J shed 7 bases, and the junction held 13 bases outside the gene matches. Germline V gene sequence: CDR1 SEHNR, CDR2 FQNEAQ (reference sequence). The CDR3 loop is CASSSSRVLAGWNEQFF. DNA for the CDR3: TGTGCCAGCAGCTCCTCCCGAGTACTAGCGGGGTGGAATGAGCAGTTCTTC.

The gene calls are TRBV7-6 and TRBJ1-5; 9 nucleotides agree with TRBD1. The V gene's germline CDR1 is SGHVS and CDR2 FNYEAQ. The CDR3 consists of 14 residues. With 1 base clipped from V and 6 bases from J, the junction kept 1 base outside the gene matches. DNA for the CDR3: TGTGCCAGCAGCTTAGGGACAGGGGTTCAGCCCCAGCATTTT. This encodes CASSLGTGVQPQHF.

This clonotype occurred a few times. The V gene is TRBV3-1, the J gene TRBJ1-4; D gene ambiguous. This CDR3 contains 13 residues. V was cut by 1 base and J by 5 bases, with 5 bases left in between. The germline CDR1 and CDR2 sequences are LGHDT and YNNKEL (reference sequence). The CDR3 spells CASSQVVNEKLFF. The DNA for the CDR3 is TGTGCCAGCAGCCAAGTGGTGAATGAAAAACTGTTTTTT.

This clonotype has only a few counts. This chain connects TRBV13 to TRBJ1-6; D uncertain. The length of the CDR3 is 14 residues. Germline V lookup: CDR1 PRHDT, CDR2 FYEKMQ (reference sequence). V lost 2 bases and J 5 bases, leaving 7 bases between the germline ends. The CDR3 DNA follows: TGTGCCAGCAGCTTACGAGAGAATAATTCACCCCTCCACTTT. It codes for CASSLRENNSPLHF.

This clonotype has more than one count but fewer than ten. The chain joins TRBV10-3 to TRBJ1-2, with a weak D call TRBD1 (5 bases). Germline V gene sequence: CDR1 ENHRY, CDR2 SYGVKD. The CDR3 length is 14 residues. V lost 4 bases to trimming and J lost 8 bases, with 17 bases between them. The CDR3 here is CAISGEEGLAGYTF. In nucleotides, the CDR3 is TGTGCCATCAGTGGAGAAGAGGGGCTAGCGGGCTACACCTTC.

To note about this clonotype: One base separates it from a far larger clone, so it is likely a read error. The V and J genes are TRBV7-3 and TRBJ2-5; 10 positions agree with TRBD2. The germline CDR1 and CDR2 sequences are SGHTA and FQGTGA. The CDR3 contains 16 residues. The CDR3 protein is CASSRGLAANQEIQYF. Written as DNA, the CDR3 is TGTGCCAGCAGCCGAGGACTAGCGGCTAACCAAGAGATCCAGTACTTC.

There are many counts of this clonotype. This chain connects TRBV30 to TRBJ1-5; TRBD1 might be the D (5 bases). Trimming removed 3 bases at V and 11 bases at J, with 17 bases between. The germline CDR1 and CDR2 sequences are GTSNPN and SVGIG (reference sequence). This CDR3 is built from 13 residues. The CDR3 protein is CAWSGGGPEAQHF. CDR3 coding DNA: TGTGCCTGGAGCGGGGGGGGACCTGAGGCCCAGCATTTT.

In regard to this clonotype: This likely stems from a read error, as it lies one base from a far larger clone. This CDR3 reads CAGSFSGYEQYF. The CDR3 DNA reads TGTGCCGGCAGTTTCTCGGGCTACGAGCAGTACTTC. This chain uses TRBV6-5 with TRBJ2-7; D unclear. Germline V gene lookup returns CDR1 MNHEY and CDR2 SVGAGI. CDR3 length equals 12 residues.

In its sample, this clonotype was seen a few times. The genes are TRBV18 and TRBJ2-2; D might be TRBD2 (6 bases). With 4 bases removed from V and 0 bases from J, the gap between germline ends came to 9 bases. CDR1 and CDR2 from the germline V gene are KGHSH and LQKENI. This CDR3 region has 15 residues. The CDR3 sequence is CASSLGTSNTGELFF. CDR3 nucleotides: TGTGCCAGCTCACTCGGGACTTCGAACACCGGGGAGCTGTTTTTT. Supplemented by reference TRBV18 and TRBJ2-2, the full variable domain reads NAGVMQNPRHLVRRRGQEARLRCSPMKGHSHVYWYRQLPEEGLKFMVYLQKENIIDESGMPKERFSAEFPKEGPSILRIQQVVRGDSAAYFCASSLGTSNTGELFFGEGSRLTVL.

This clonotype was observed a handful of times. The rearrangement uses TRBV20-1 and TRBJ1-6, with D possibly TRBD1 on 5 matching bases. The CDR3 totals 16 residues. The V and J ends lost 6 bases and 1 base respectively, with 16 bases between them. The germline V gene encodes CDR1 DFQATT and CDR2 SNEGSKA (reference sequence). CDR3 amino acids: CSAPEGEGSYNSPLHF. DNA of the CDR3: TGCAGTGCCCCTGAAGGGGAAGGATCCTATAATTCACCCCTCCACTTT.